Included here is one T cell receptor beta chain sequence, with context. The sample originates from a study of CD8 T cells in ankylosing spondylitis. Per germline, CDR1 SQVTM and CDR2 ANQGSEA. There are 12 residues in the CDR3. The V segment lost 4 bases and the J segment 6 bases; nucleotides outside the gene matches: 5. A single record per CDR3 protein comes from TCRdb applying MiXCR to the 5' RACE reads. The sample holds under 450,000 distinct CDR3 sequences; about 20% are singletons and the top ten take 13%. The rearrangement joins TRBV29-1 to TRBJ1-2; TRBD1 aligns across 7 bases. This receptor was taken from a male donor with ankylosing spondylitis or in good health (not recorded which). Sequenced material: blood, either unsorted or a sorted T cell fraction (not recorded which). CDR3 nucleotide sequence: TGCAGCGTTGGGGACAGATTTGATGGCTACACCTTC. It encodes CSVGDRFDGYTF. Full variable domain (outside the CDR3, taken from reference TRBV29-1 and TRBJ1-2): SAVISQKPSRDICQRGTSLTIQCQVDSQVTMMFWYRQQPGQSLTLIATANQGSEATYESGFVIDKFPISRPNLTFSTLTVSNMSPEDSSIYLCSVGDRFDGYTFGSGTRLTVV.